This TCR beta chain derives from a study of T-cell reconstitution after alpha-beta-depleted transplantation in children. This CDR3 is built from 16 residues. Looked up from germline, CDR1 is SGHRS and CDR2 is YFSETQ. The ends lost 5 bases at V and 3 bases at J; junction bases unmatched: 11. Only a few counts were recorded for this clonotype. TCRbeta library preparation incorporated unique molecular identifiers. Via MiXCR, TCRdb re-called the PCR reads, giving one row per CDR3 protein. Of about 470,000 distinct CDR3 sequences listed, roughly two fifths are singletons. The chain has TRBV5-1 and TRBJ2-1; 7 nucleotides agree with TRBD2. This specimen was PBMCs, taken before TCRalphabeta/CD19-depleted stem cell transplant. This receptor was identified in a girl aged 2 to 9 with aplastic anemia, due to receive a stem cell transplant. This CDR3 is CASSFIAGTNYNEQFF. The CDR3 nucleotides read TGCGCCAGCAGTTTTATCGCCGGGACTAACTACAATGAGCAGTTCTTC.